The T cell receptor (beta chain) under discussion was sequenced for a study of T cells in Graves' hyperthyroidism and ophthalmopathy. Regarding the study as a whole: Median prediction lead before ophthalmopathy onset was around 7 months with the model.

Germline V CDR1 and CDR2: LNHDA, SQIVND (reference sequence). V trimming: 6 bases; J trimming: 4 bases; junction bases outside the gene matches: 5. The CDR3 has 13 residues. TCR beta CDR3 region amplification was performed from RNA transcripts. An initial round of RT-PCR targeting the TCR CDR3 relied on the HTBI primer set. TCRdb itself ran the multiplex PCR reads through MiXCR, one entry per CDR3 protein. The sample carries 300,000 to 450,000 distinct CDR3 sequences, roughly 14% recorded once. As concerns this clonotype: Antigen: not known.

Diagnoses were established using clinical symptoms, serum thyroxine and TRAb, thyroid ultrasound and orbital computed tomography. The chain recombines TRBV19 with TRBJ2-7; TRBD2 agrees at 8 bases. The specimen sequenced was blood. The source of this sequence is a woman aged 55-69 years with Graves' hyperthyroidism. The CDR3 DNA reads as TGTGCCAGTAGGTCAGCGGGAGTGTACGAGCAGTACTTC. This sequence encodes CASRSAGVYEQYF.